The TCR beta chain described here comes from a study of blood T cells in healthy people across ages. This CDR3 has 17 residues. Germline assignment: CDR1 SGHRS and CDR2 YFSETQ. V was pared by 4 bases and J by 10 bases, with 19 bases of the junction left unmatched. The study recruited healthy Caucasian donors from Russia who were aged about 6 to 95. The authors ran a second PCR of roughly 6 to 11 cycles using a sample-barcoded 5' primer and a J-beta primer mix. One entry per CDR3 protein results from TCRdb running MiXCR on the 5' RACE reads. The sample has approximately 830,000 distinct CDR3 sequences, under 80% seen once. With respect to this clonotype: What it binds is unknown.

General study points: It was found that TCR beta diversity correlated strongly with the percentage of naive T cells.

This sequence originates from a man in his thirties or forties in good health. Material: blood. V gene TRBV5-1 combines with J gene TRBJ2-1; 8 bases are a match to TRBD2. This CDR3 is CASSEAVGGGLPGEQFF. In DNA form, the CDR3 reads TGCGCCAGCAGCGAAGCTGTGGGCGGGGGGCTTCCCGGGGAGCAGTTCTTC.